The 14 T cell receptor beta chains below all came from one sample that was sequenced in a study of shared clonotypes between healthy human individuals. Assay: immunoSEQ multiplex PCR; the TCRdb copy retains only in-frame clones and omits some. The sample shows approximately 530,000 clones, about 96% of them seen only once. Sequences were obtained from naive CD4+ T cells sorted from blood. Sample subset: CD45RA+ positively selected. The receptor set was obtained from a young woman in good health.

This sequence joins TRBV7-8 and TRBJ2-7, with D tentatively TRBD2 (6 bases). The CDR3 totals 16 residues. CDR1 and CDR2 (germline): SGHVS, FQNEAQ. The V gene lost 0 bases and the J gene lost 2 bases, with 14 bases spanning the gap. The CDR3 here is CASSLAMGAGTYEQYF. Written as DNA, the CDR3 is TGTGCCAGCAGCTTAGCGATGGGCGCGGGGACCTACGAGCAGTACTTC.

This chain joins TRBV7-3 and TRBJ2-2; D is possibly TRBD2 (6 bases). Germline values: CDR1 SGHTA, CDR2 FQGTGA. Trimming took off 1 base at V and 7 bases at J, with 13 bases between the two ends. There are 15 residues in the CDR3. The CDR3 region is CASSLRAGRSGELFF. The CDR3 bases are TGTGCCAGCAGCTTAAGGGCGGGACGGAGCGGGGAGCTGTTTTTT.

About this clone: This sample includes further DNA sequences coding for the same CDR3. The chain uses TRBV6-5 and TRBJ2-7, with D possibly being TRBD1 (6 bases). CDR3 length equals 12 residues. Trimming pared 6 bases from V and 2 bases from J, leaving 8 bases between. Germline loops: CDR1 MNHEY, CDR2 SVGAGI. DNA of the CDR3: TGTGCCAGCAGCCGGACAGCCTACGAGCAGTACTTC. Protein: CASSRTAYEQYF.

This chain links TRBV27 with TRBJ1-1; D is unclear. The length of the CDR3 is 13 residues. V was shortened by 6 bases and J by 8 bases, with 16 bases between the two germline ends. Germline lookup yields CDR1 MNHEY and CDR2 SMNVEV (reference sequence). CDR3 DNA: TGTGCCAGCAGCCCGGAGCGGGCGCTGGAAGCTTTCTTT. It translates to CASSPERALEAFF.

The gene calls are TRBV5-8 and TRBJ2-2; maybe TRBD1 (6 bases). Germline CDR1 SGHTS, CDR2 YDEGEE. Trimming shortened V by 3 bases and J by 4 bases, and 13 bases separated the two germline ends. The CDR3 extends over 15 amino acids. The CDR3 reads CASSSRTASTGELFF. In nucleotides, the CDR3 is TGTGCCAGCAGCTCAAGGACAGCGAGCACCGGGGAGCTGTTTTTT. Together with reference TRBV5-8 and TRBJ2-2, the CDR3 gives the full variable domain: EAGVTQSPTHLIKTRGQQATLRCSPISGHTSVYWYQQALGLGLQFLLWYDEGEERNRGNFPPRFSGRQFPNYSSELNVNALELEDSALYLCASSSRTASTGELFFGEGSRLTVL.

Written as DNA, the CDR3 is TGTGCCAGCAGTTCGTGGACAGGGGGTACCAACACTGAAGCTTTCTTT. Its protein product is CASSSWTGGTNTEAFF. The J gene is TRBJ1-1, the V gene TRBV27; the match to TRBD1 covers 10 bases. V trimming: 4 bases; J trimming: 2 bases; junction bases outside the gene matches: 7. Per the germline V gene, CDR1 is MNHEY and CDR2 is SMNVEV (reference sequence). The CDR3 is 16 residues long.

This sequence joins TRBV28 and TRBJ2-5; 7 bases align to TRBD1. The closer fit of TRBJ2-7 to the DNA end suggests the J call may be wrong. The CDR3 runs 14 residues. The germline CDR1 and CDR2 sequences are MDHEN and SYDVKM. The CDR3 loop reads CASSARHRGYEQYF. The DNA for the CDR3 is TGTGCCAGCAGTGCCCGTCACAGGGGTTACGAGCAGTACTTC.

This rearrangement joins TRBV5-1 to TRBJ2-3; D might be TRBD2 (6 bases). The CDR3 sequence is 15 residues long. V was clipped by 0 bases and J by 4 bases, with 12 bases between them. In germline, CDR1 is SGHRS, CDR2 YFSETQ. In DNA, the CDR3 is TGCGCCAGCAGCTTGGTTTTGCGGGACTCAGATACGCAGTATTTT. Protein: CASSLVLRDSDTQYF. Full variable domain (remainder filled in from reference TRBV5-1 and TRBJ2-3): KAGVTQTPRYLIKTRGQQVTLSCSPISGHRSVSWYQQTPGQGLQFLFEYFSETQRNKGNFPGRFSGRQFSNSRSEMNVSTLELGDSALYLCASSLVLRDSDTQYFGPGTRLTVL.

Remarks on this clone: Its ends do not fully match the called genes, so a read error is possible. The chain joins TRBV6-5 to TRBJ2-4; 7 nucleotides agree with TRBD2. The length of the CDR3 is 15 residues. Germline CDR1 MNHEY, CDR2 SVGAGI. Written as DNA, the CDR3 is TGTGCCAGCAGTTCCCCTACTAGCGCCAGAAACATTCAGTACTTC. Translation gives CASSSPTSARNIQYF.

V gene TRBV28 combines with J gene TRBJ1-2; 10 bases map to TRBD1. Per germline, CDR1 MDHEN and CDR2 SYDVKM. With V trimmed by 6 bases and J by 8 bases, 6 bases remained unmatched. The CDR3 is 13 amino acids. CDR3 region: CASRPGQGFGYTF. The DNA of the CDR3 is TGTGCCAGCAGACCGGGACAGGGGTTCGGCTACACCTTC.

This chain connects TRBV28 to TRBJ2-3; D unresolved. The CDR3 runs to 16 residues. V was trimmed by 2 bases and J by 4 bases, leaving 16 bases between them. From germline, CDR1 is MDHEN and CDR2 SYDVKM. CDR3 protein: CASSLNFWGVSDTQYF. As DNA, the CDR3 is TGTGCCAGCAGTTTAAATTTTTGGGGTGTCTCAGATACGCAGTATTTT.

The chain links TRBV6-1 to TRBJ2-1; 10 bases are shared with TRBD2. V shed 7 bases, J shed 4 bases, and the junction held 7 bases outside the gene matches. CDR3 length equals 15 residues. Germline V gene sequence: CDR1 MNHNS, CDR2 SASEGT. The CDR3 nucleotides are TGTGCCAGCAAACGGGGGACTAGCGCATACAATGAGCAGTTCTTC. Protein product: CASKRGTSAYNEQFF.

CDR3 DNA: TGTGCCAGCAGCTACATCGGAGATACGCAGTATTTT. It is translated as CASSYIGDTQYF. The V gene is TRBV7-9, the J gene TRBJ2-3; the D is unclear. In germline, CDR1 is SEHNR, CDR2 FQNEAQ (reference sequence). Deletions cut 4 bases from V and 5 bases from J, with 7 bases between. The CDR3 sequence is 12 residues long.

The chain combines TRBV7-6 with TRBJ1-3; tentatively, D is TRBD1 (5 bases). CDR1 and CDR2 from the germline V gene are SGHVS and FNYEAQ. The CDR3 spans 14 residues. V shed 5 bases and J shed 2 bases, with 10 bases lying between them. CDR3 coding DNA: TGTGCCAGCAGCCCCAGGGTCGCTGGAAACACCATATATTTT. Protein sequence: CASSPRVAGNTIYF.